The 17 T cell receptor beta chains in this list originate from one sample, sequenced in a study of CD8+ T cells in alopecia areata. Extraction of RNA preceded its reverse transcription into cDNA, which served as the sequencing template. Libraries were prepared by immunoSEQ multiplex PCR; TCRdb keeps only in-frame clonotypes and omits some of them. The sample records 200,000 or so clones, 45% to 70% being singletons. Sequencing was performed on CD8+ T cells sorted from blood. Every receptor here comes from a human donor in good health.

This clone was picked up a small number of times. The CDR3 region is CSVESEGIPEETQYF. The CDR3, as DNA: TGCAGCGTTGAAAGTGAGGGAATCCCCGAAGAGACCCAGTACTTC. This chain links TRBV29-1 with TRBJ2-5; D is possibly TRBD2 (5 bases). V dropped 2 bases and J dropped 3 bases, with 16 bases sitting between them. The germline gives CDR1 SQVTM, CDR2 ANQGSEA. CDR3 length: 15 amino acids.

The CDR3 DNA is TGTGCCAGCACGTCCGGGGGCCCCTCCTACGAGCAGTACTTC. Translation: CASTSGGPSYEQYF. This rearrangement joins TRBV6-6 to TRBJ2-7; D is perhaps TRBD1 or TRBD2 (6 bases each). Germline CDR1 and CDR2: MNHNY and SVGAGI (reference sequence). V shed 7 bases and J shed 0 bases, with 13 bases lying between them. CDR3 length: 14 amino acids.

In this sample, this clone turned up once. The chain is built from TRBV29-1 and TRBJ1-2; 8 bases are a match to TRBD1. CDR3 length equals 15 residues. CDR1 is SQVTM, CDR2 ANQGSEA, per germline. With 6 bases clipped from V and 4 bases from J, the junction kept 13 bases outside the gene matches. CDR3 protein: CSVQGPDRDSYGYTF. DNA of the CDR3: TGCAGCGTCCAAGGGCCGGACAGGGATAGCTATGGCTACACCTTC.

The V and J genes are TRBV2 and TRBJ2-5; D is unclear. With 6 bases removed from V and 4 bases from J, the gap between germline ends came to 3 bases. This CDR3 comprises 10 residues. The germline V gene has CDR1 SNHLY and CDR2 FYNNEI. Here the CDR3 DNA reads TGTGCCAGCAGCATAGAGACCCAGTACTTC. Encoded protein: CASSIETQYF.

V is TRBV13 and J is TRBJ2-3, with TRBD1 as a possible D gene (6 bases). The germline V gene has CDR1 PRHDT and CDR2 FYEKMQ (reference sequence). The CDR3 sequence is 12 residues long. Trimming removed 8 bases from V and 10 bases from J, with 16 bases in between. The chain's CDR3 is CASFRGGPAQYF. The CDR3 nucleotides read TGTGCCAGCTTCCGAGGGGGTCCGGCGCAGTATTTT.

V and J are TRBV7-2 and TRBJ2-6; D remains ambiguous. The germline V gene encodes CDR1 SGHTA and CDR2 FQGNSA. Trimming left V 5 bases short and J 4 bases short, with 9 bases between. The CDR3 sequence is 14 residues long. The CDR3 loop is CASSPILGANVLTF. CDR3 nucleotides: TGTGCCAGCAGCCCTATATTAGGGGCCAACGTCCTGACTTTC.

This clone came up a few times. The CDR3 spells CASSHPPGPGEKLFF. The DNA for the CDR3 is TGCGCCAGCAGCCACCCCCCAGGGCCGGGTGAAAAACTGTTTTTT. The gene calls are TRBV4-1 and TRBJ1-4; tentative D call: TRBD1 (5 bases). Between the trimmed V and J ends, which lost 3 bases and 7 bases, there was a span of 15 bases. The length of the CDR3 is 15 residues. Germline V gene lookup returns CDR1 MGHRA and CDR2 YSYEKL.

V gene TRBV4-1 combines with J gene TRBJ1-5; TRBD1 agrees at 7 bases. CDR3 size: 15 residues. In germline, CDR1 is MGHRA, CDR2 YSYEKL. Trimming at V came to 3 bases and at J to 2 bases, leaving 4 bases not matched to a gene. DNA for the CDR3: TGCGCCAGCAGCCACCTCGGGACAGGCAATCAGCCCCAGCATTTT. Translation gives CASSHLGTGNQPQHF.

This chain joins TRBV7-9 and TRBJ2-1; 11 bases are a match to TRBD2. The CDR3 contains 16 residues. CDR1 is SEHNR and CDR2 is FQNEAQ in the germline V gene (reference sequence). J lost 8 bases, V lost 5 bases, and 11 bases had no gene match. The CDR3 DNA reads TGTGCCAGCAGCCAAGATATAGCGGGGGGGCCAGATGAGCAGTTCTTC. Translating it yields CASSQDIAGGPDEQFF.

This sequence joins TRBV4-1 and TRBJ1-2; no clear D gene. Germline V lookup: CDR1 MGHRA, CDR2 YSYEKL. Trimming left V 0 bases short and J 1 base short, with 12 bases between. This CDR3 spans 16 amino acids. CDR3 sequence (DNA): TGCGCCAGCAGCCAAGAGCCCACGCTGGGTAACTATGGCTACACCTTC. It yields the protein CASSQEPTLGNYGYTF.

The gene calls are TRBV15 and TRBJ2-7; D possibly uses TRBD1 or TRBD2 (5 bases each). CDR1 and CDR2 (germline): LNHNV, YYDKDF (reference sequence). Trimming left V 1 base short and J 7 bases short, with 11 bases between. The CDR3 runs to 13 residues. CDR3 coding DNA: TGTGCCACCAGCAGAGCCGAGGGGTGGGAGCAGTACTTC. Translating gives CATSRAEGWEQYF.

There are a few counts of this clone. The chain is built from TRBV6-4 and TRBJ2-5; a weak D match, TRBD1 (5 bases). The CDR3 sequence is 14 residues long. From germline, CDR1 is MRHNA and CDR2 SNTAGT. V lost 5 bases and J 1 base, leaving 11 bases between the germline ends. The CDR3 region is CASSYQGPQETQYF. The CDR3 bases are TGTGCCAGCAGTTACCAGGGCCCCCAAGAGACCCAGTACTTC.

This clone was picked up a small number of times. This chain connects TRBV7-9 to TRBJ1-1; no firm D call. Germline CDR1 reads SEHNR; CDR2 reads FQNEAQ (reference sequence). There are 12 residues in the CDR3. Trimming cost V 7 bases and J 7 bases, with 13 bases left between them. In DNA, the CDR3 is TGTGCCAGCACCCAGGACGGTCTTGAAGCTTTCTTT. Protein: CASTQDGLEAFF. The entire variable domain, with the rest obtained from reference TRBV7-9 and TRBJ1-1, is as follows: DTGVSQNPRHKITKRGQNVTFRCDPISEHNRLYWYRQTLGQGPEFLTYFQNEAQLEKSRLLSDRFSAERPKGSFSTLEIQRTEQGDSAMYLCASTQDGLEAFFGQGTRLTVV.

This chain links TRBV10-2 with TRBJ1-2; unclear D gene. CDR3 length: 12 residues. With 7 bases removed from V and 6 bases from J, the gap between germline ends came to 12 bases. Germline-derived CDR1 and CDR2 are WSHSY and SAAADI. This chain's CDR3 is CASKFGLDGYTF. CDR3 DNA sequence: TGCGCCAGCAAATTCGGATTGGATGGCTACACCTTC.

The chain uses TRBV29-1 and TRBJ2-1; 7 bases are a match to TRBD2. Germline values: CDR1 SQVTM, CDR2 ANQGSEA. Trimming removed 6 bases from V and 1 base from J; junction bases left unmatched: 6. The CDR3 has 14 amino acids. This CDR3 is CSVLGGRSYNEQFF. CDR3 coding DNA: TGCAGCGTCCTGGGGGGGAGGTCCTACAATGAGCAGTTCTTC.

With respect to this clone: This may be a read error, as it is one base from a much larger clone. The J gene is TRBJ2-7, the V gene TRBV6-6; D gene uncertain. Looked up from germline, CDR1 is MNHNY and CDR2 is SVGAGI (reference sequence). The CDR3 has 11 residues. Trimming pared 0 bases from V and 5 bases from J, leaving 2 bases between. The CDR3 DNA reads TGTGCCAGCAGTTACTCAGACGAGCAGTACTTC. Residues: CASSYSDEQYF.

The CDR3 is CASSSTVKYTNTEAFF. CDR3 DNA sequence: TGTGCCAGCAGCTCGACAGTCAAATACACGAACACTGAAGCTTTCTTT. This chain connects TRBV13 to TRBJ1-1; TRBD1 might be the D (5 bases). The CDR3 sequence is 16 residues long. V was trimmed by 4 bases and J by 1 base, leaving 16 bases between them. CDR1 is PRHDT and CDR2 is FYEKMQ in the germline V gene (reference sequence).